This T cell receptor beta chain stems from a study of graft-versus-host responses after intestinal transplantation. About the study: Recipients were all induced with anti-thymocyte globulin, then given tacrolimus and steroids for approximately three years. The study's findings and limits: GvH clones detected in recipient marrow included some appearing first in ileum or blood.

To note about this clone: Its specificity is unknown.

The CDR3 has 16 amino acids. In germline, CDR1 is SGHVS, CDR2 FQNEAQ. The J segment lost 0 bases and the V segment lost 4 bases, leaving 7 bases of the junction unmatched. TCRdb's table, derived via immunoSEQ multiplex PCR, lists solely in-frame clones and lacks some. Of 70,000 to 95,000 clones in the sample, 85% to 95% were seen once. This sample comprised unstimulated CD8+ T cells sorted from spleen or lymph node cells, obtained before transplant. The chain combines TRBV7-8 with TRBJ1-2; 8 bases line up with TRBD1. This receptor was obtained from a human donor who was the organ donor for an intestinal transplant. The CDR3 loop is CASSSGGQGTNYGYTF. In DNA, the CDR3 is TGTGCCAGCAGCTCCGGTGGACAGGGCACTAACTATGGCTACACCTTC.